This T cell receptor beta chain derives from a study of CD4+ T cells in melanoma. General study points: A reported correlation linked neoantigen-specific CD4+ T cells to CD8+, macrophage and B cell function. In melanoma, neoantigen-specific CD4+ T cells reportedly differed in differentiation state.

Method: immunoSEQ multiplex PCR; TCRdb's copy keeps in-frame clones and lacks some. Among 20,000 to 25,000 clones listed, over 70% were seen once. For this clone: Its antigen is not known.

The germline V and J ends were trimmed by 5 bases and 0 bases, with 8 bases remaining between them. The germline V gene has CDR1 SGHAT and CDR2 FQNNGV. CDR3 length: 14 amino acids. This receptor was identified in a human donor with melanoma. The material sequenced was cells from a culture (not recorded whether cultured in vitro). The chain has TRBV11-2 and TRBJ1-3; D uncertain. The CDR3 loop reads CASSRYGSGNTIYF. DNA for the CDR3: TGTGCCAGCAGCCGTTATGGCTCTGGAAACACCATATATTTT. The full variable domain, completed using reference TRBV11-2 and TRBJ1-3, is EAGVAQSPRYKIIEKRQSVAFWCNPISGHATLYWYQQILGQGPKLLIQFQNNGVVDDSQLPKDRFSAERLKGVDSTLKIQPAKLEDSAVYLCASSRYGSGNTIYFGEGSWLTVV.